The 25 T cell receptor beta chains reported below all come from one sample, sequenced in a study of CXCR3-negative and CXCR3-positive naive CD8 T cells. cDNA libraries for TRB were generated by 5' RACE incorporating UMI labels. TCRdb reprocessed the 5' RACE reads and keeps a single row for each CDR3 protein, giving no DNA. The sample is made up of around 140,000 distinct CDR3 sequences, and the top ten hold approximately 0.46% of it. The sequenced sample was naive CXCR3- CD8+ T cells from blood. Regarding subset: CD45RO-CCR7+CD27+CD95- naive CD8+ T cells lacking CXCR3 (TNR3-). The source is a human donor in good health. Some clones in this sample may be carry-over from other donors' samples.

The chain carries TRBV5-1 and TRBJ2-1; TCRdb returns TRBD1, unconfirmable since there is no DNA. This CDR3 comprises 15 residues. Germline CDR1 and CDR2: SGHRS and YFSETQ. The CDR3 region is CASSDSRGYNNEQFF.

CDR3 in amino acids: CSALSGANVLTF. The chain joins TRBV29-1 to TRBJ2-6. This CDR3 contains 12 residues. CDR1 SQVTM and CDR2 ANQGSEA come from the germline V gene.

This chain joins TRBV6-2 or TRBV6-3 and TRBJ2-3; the TCRdb D gene call, TRBD2, has no DNA to confirm it. From germline, CDR1 is MNHEY and CDR2 SVGEGT. This CDR3 comprises 13 residues. CDR3 sequence reads: CASTSGWPDTQYF.

The V call is TRBV29-1, the J call TRBJ2-1; there is no DNA to check the TCRdb D call of TRBD1. The germline gives CDR1 SQVTM, CDR2 ANQGSEA. The CDR3 is 15 residues long. CDR3 in amino acids: CSAPFPDHSYNEQFF.

The rearrangement uses TRBV5-4 and TRBJ2-3. The CDR3 length is 15 residues. The germline CDR1 and CDR2 sequences are SGHNT and YYREEE (reference sequence). The CDR3 spells CASSLDTGWADTQYF.

The genes are TRBV6-2 or TRBV6-3 and TRBJ2-1; the D call of TRBD1 rests on TCRdb alone, since no DNA is present to check it. Germline CDR1 reads MNHEY; CDR2 reads SVGEGT. This CDR3 region has 14 residues. CDR3 in amino acids: CASCRTSGADEQFF.

This chain joins TRBV7-7 and TRBJ1-4; TCRdb names TRBD1, which stays unverified in the absence of DNA. The germline CDR1 and CDR2 sequences are SSHAT and FNYEAQ (reference sequence). CDR3 size: 15 residues. The CDR3 region is CASSPRQTTNEKLFF.

This chain joins TRBV7-3 and TRBJ2-2; TCRdb gives TRBD1 as the D gene, but with no DNA this cannot be confirmed. Germline V gene data show CDR1 as SGHTA and CDR2 as FQGTGA. The CDR3 totals 16 residues. The CDR3 is CASSLEGRRGDVELFF.

This sequence joins TRBV7-9 and TRBJ2-3; the D call from TCRdb, TRBD1, cannot be confirmed without DNA. The germline V gene encodes CDR1 SEHNR and CDR2 FQNEAQ (reference sequence). The CDR3 covers 15 residues. The CDR3 sequence is CASSWPGQGTDTQYF. Filled out from reference TRBV7-9 and TRBJ2-3, the complete variable domain reads DTGVSQNPRHKITKRGQNVTFRCDPISEHNRLYWYRQTLGQGPEFLTYFQNEAQLEKSRLLSDRFSAERPKGSFSTLEIQRTEQGDSAMYLCASSWPGQGTDTQYFGPGTRLTVL.

J is TRBJ2-1 and V is TRBV29-1; TCRdb outputs TRBD1, but without DNA this stays unchecked. The CDR3 loop spans 12 amino acids. Germline V CDR1 and CDR2: SQVTM, ANQGSEA. The CDR3 sequence is CSAYPQNNEQFF.

The chain couples TRBV7-9 to TRBJ2-7; the TCRdb D gene call, TRBD1, has no DNA to confirm it. CDR1 is SEHNR, CDR2 FQNEAQ, per germline (reference sequence). The CDR3 runs 12 residues. CDR3 protein: CASSTQGYEQYF.

The rearrangement links TRBV19 to TRBJ2-1; TCRdb returns TRBD1, unconfirmable since there is no DNA. Germline CDR1 is LNHDA and CDR2 is SQIVND (reference sequence). The CDR3 spans 15 residues. This chain's CDR3 is CASSIPLSSYNEQFF.

This rearrangement joins TRBV7-3 to TRBJ2-3; the TCRdb D gene call, TRBD1, has no DNA to confirm it. Germline V gene sequence: CDR1 SGHTA, CDR2 FQGTGA. The length of the CDR3 is 16 residues. The CDR3 is CASSSFGGHYTDTQYF.

The chain couples TRBV13 to TRBJ2-7. CDR1 is PRHDT and CDR2 is FYEKMQ in the germline V gene (reference sequence). The CDR3 is made up of 14 amino acids. The chain's CDR3 is CASSHLRGPHEQYF.

The chain combines TRBV11-2 with TRBJ2-4. The CDR3 length is 14 residues. The germline CDR1 and CDR2 sequences are SGHAT and FQNNGV. The CDR3 protein is CASSLVADQNIQYF.

The chain links TRBV27 to TRBJ2-1; lacking DNA, the TRBD2 call made by TCRdb goes unchecked. The CDR3 extends over 13 amino acids. Germline CDR1 is MNHEY and CDR2 is SMNVEV (reference sequence). The CDR3 here is CASSLLGPGEQFF.

The chain couples TRBV15 to TRBJ2-5; TCRdb indicates TRBD2, and absent DNA this call remains unverified. From germline, CDR1 is LNHNV and CDR2 YYDKDF (reference sequence). The CDR3 loop spans 16 amino acids. This CDR3 is CATSRDEGTTLETQYF.

The J gene is TRBJ2-5, the V gene TRBV15; TCRdb calls TRBD2, which cannot be checked without DNA. The germline V gene has CDR1 LNHNV and CDR2 YYDKDF (reference sequence). The CDR3 runs to 15 residues. The CDR3 loop is CATSPGRGIGETQYF.

V is TRBV20-1 and J is TRBJ1-2; TCRdb lists TRBD1, though no DNA is available to test this call. Germline V CDR1 and CDR2: DFQATT, SNEGSKA (reference sequence). The CDR3 has 16 residues. The CDR3 loop reads CSARDWGQESSYGYTF.

This rearrangement joins TRBV7-9 to TRBJ2-1. CDR3 size: 12 residues. The germline V gene has CDR1 SEHNR and CDR2 FQNEAQ (reference sequence). The CDR3: CASSLEIPEQFF. Complete variable domain (other parts from reference TRBV7-9 and TRBJ2-1): DTGVSQNPRHKITKRGQNVTFRCDPISEHNRLYWYRQTLGQGPEFLTYFQNEAQLEKSRLLSDRFSAERPKGSFSTLEIQRTEQGDSAMYLCASSLEIPEQFFGPGTRLTVL.

The rearrangement uses TRBV29-1 and TRBJ2-5. The CDR3 consists of 13 residues. CDR1 SQVTM and CDR2 ANQGSEA come from the germline V gene. CDR3 in amino acids: CSVGTVYQETQYF. Based on the CDR3 plus reference TRBV29-1 and TRBJ2-5, the full variable domain is SAVISQKPSRDICQRGTSLTIQCQVDSQVTMMFWYRQQPGQSLTLIATANQGSEATYESGFVIDKFPISRPNLTFSTLTVSNMSPEDSSIYLCSVGTVYQETQYFGPGTRLLVL.

This chain joins TRBV9 and TRBJ1-1; no DNA is available, so the TRBD1 call from TCRdb remains unchecked. Looked up from germline, CDR1 is SGDLS and CDR2 is YYNGEE. This CDR3 is 14 amino acids long. The CDR3 loop reads CASSVGQGNTEAFF. Full variable domain (missing parts from reference TRBV9 and TRBJ1-1): DSGVTQTPKHLITATGQRVTLRCSPRSGDLSVYWYQQSLDQGLQFLIQYYNGEERAKGNILERFSAQQFPDLHSELNLSSLELGDSALYFCASSVGQGNTEAFFGQGTRLTVV.

The rearrangement links TRBV28 to TRBJ1-2; TCRdb's D call of TRBD1 is untestable without DNA. The germline V gene encodes CDR1 MDHEN and CDR2 SYDVKM. The CDR3 covers 14 residues. This chain's CDR3 is CASSTRETGLGYTF.

The rearrangement joins TRBV27 to TRBJ2-1. This CDR3 spans 15 amino acids. In germline, CDR1 is MNHEY, CDR2 SMNVEV (reference sequence). This chain's CDR3 is CASRLSGSSYNEQFF.

The rearrangement links TRBV29-1 to TRBJ2-1; TCRdb reports TRBD1, a call that lacks DNA to check it against. Germline loops: CDR1 SQVTM, CDR2 ANQGSEA. The CDR3 is 15 residues long. CDR3 protein: CSGEQGTVTDNEQFF.